Presented here are 3 T cell receptor beta chains from one specimen sequenced in a study of cytomegalovirus exposure and HLA in healthy donors. Vbeta (60) and Jbeta (13) primers were used in the PCR. TCRdb's table, derived via immunoSEQ multiplex PCR, lists solely in-frame clones and lacks some. The repertoire holds some 130,000 clones, 70% to 80% seen once, with less than 2% in the top ten. Sequenced input: PBMCs. The receptors were gathered from a woman in her 50s in good health and CMV-seronegative.

CDR3: CASSRAGTGRNEQFF. CDR3 nucleotides: TGTGCCAGCAGCCGTGCCGGGACAGGGCGCAATGAGCAGTTCTTC. The V and J genes are TRBV28 and TRBJ2-1, with TRBD1 matching 9 bases. CDR3 length: 15 amino acids. J was trimmed by 6 bases and V by 6 bases; bases with no gene match: 9. The germline V gene encodes CDR1 MDHEN and CDR2 SYDVKM.

This clone has just one count. The gene calls are TRBV7-3 and TRBJ2-2; TRBD1 agrees at 8 bases. The trim removed 5 bases at V and 1 base at J, leaving 9 bases unmatched. From germline, CDR1 is SGHTA and CDR2 FQGTGA. CDR3 length: 17 amino acids. CDR3 DNA sequence: TGTGCCAGCAGCCCTCCTCCAGGGACAGGGAACACCGGGGAGCTGTTTTTT. Translation: CASSPPPGTGNTGELFF.

This clone turned up a few times. The gene calls are TRBV7-2 and TRBJ2-7; TRBD2 matches 9 bases. Germline lookup yields CDR1 SGHTA and CDR2 FQGNSA. V shed 1 base, J shed 2 bases, and the junction held 6 bases outside the gene matches. The CDR3 totals 16 residues. CDR3 DNA: TGTGCCAGCAGCTTAGAGGGCAGCGGGAGGACCTACGAGCAGTACTTC. Translated: CASSLEGSGRTYEQYF.